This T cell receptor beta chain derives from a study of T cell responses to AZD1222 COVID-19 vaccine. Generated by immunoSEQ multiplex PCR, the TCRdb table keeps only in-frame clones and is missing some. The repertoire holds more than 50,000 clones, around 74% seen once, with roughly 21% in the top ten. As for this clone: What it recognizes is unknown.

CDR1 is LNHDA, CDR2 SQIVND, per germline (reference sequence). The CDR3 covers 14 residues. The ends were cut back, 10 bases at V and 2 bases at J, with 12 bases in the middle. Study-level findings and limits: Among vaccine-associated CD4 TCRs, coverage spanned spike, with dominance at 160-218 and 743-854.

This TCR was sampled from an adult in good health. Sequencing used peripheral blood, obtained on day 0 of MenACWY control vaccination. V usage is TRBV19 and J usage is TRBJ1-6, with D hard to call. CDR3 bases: TGTGCCACTTCGGACCAAACCTATAATTCACCCCTCCACTTT. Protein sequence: CATSDQTYNSPLHF.